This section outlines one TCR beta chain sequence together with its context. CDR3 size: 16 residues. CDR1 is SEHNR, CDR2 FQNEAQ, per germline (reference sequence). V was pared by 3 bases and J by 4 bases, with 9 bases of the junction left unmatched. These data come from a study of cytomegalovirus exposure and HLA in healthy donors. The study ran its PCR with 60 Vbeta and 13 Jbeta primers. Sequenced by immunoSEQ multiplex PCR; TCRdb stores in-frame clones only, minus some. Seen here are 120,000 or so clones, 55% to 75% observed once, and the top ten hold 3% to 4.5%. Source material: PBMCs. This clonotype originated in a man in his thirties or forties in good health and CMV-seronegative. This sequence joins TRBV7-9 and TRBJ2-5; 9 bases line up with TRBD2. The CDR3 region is CASSFISGGGAETQYF. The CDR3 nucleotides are TGTGCCAGCAGCTTCATCTCCGGCGGGGGGGCAGAGACCCAGTACTTC.